This T cell receptor beta chain was obtained from a study of blood T cell repertoires in COVID-19. Study-level background: The origin of the acute and convalescent COVID-19 samples was the United States, Italy and Spain.

Methods used by the authors: Reference gene primer amplification gave nucleated cell count estimates. The repertoire was sequenced with immunoSEQ multiplex PCR; TCRdb's copy has only in-frame clones and lacks some. The V and J calls and clone size are taken from that table; D and trimming were inferred from the DNA. Among over 200,000 clones, over 65% were seen once, and the ten largest hold 2.5% to 4%. The germline V gene has CDR1 LGHDT and CDR2 YNNKEL (reference sequence). CDR3 length: 16 amino acids. V lost 4 bases and J lost 7; bases outside the gene matches: 9. This chain connects TRBV3-1 (or the pseudogene TRBV3-2) to TRBJ1-6, with 8 bases lining up with TRBD1. The material sequenced was peripheral blood. The clonotype comes from an elderly woman with acute or convalescent COVID-19. CDR3 sequence reads: CASSPTWGQANSPLHF. CDR3 sequence (DNA): TGTGCCAGCAGCCCCACTTGGGGACAGGCGAATTCACCCCTCCACTTT.